The 8 T cell receptor beta chains presented below share a single source sample, sequenced in a study of blood T cell repertoires in COVID-19. The table came from immunoSEQ multiplex PCR; TCRdb's copy has only in-frame clones and leaves some out. The sample has roughly 81,000 clones, roughly 84% seen once. Sample: peripheral blood. Receptors were obtained from an elderly woman with COVID-19, enrolled during active disease.

The chain has TRBV30 and TRBJ2-3; possible D gene TRBD1, 7 bases. CDR1 and CDR2 (germline): GTSNPN, SVGIG (reference sequence). Between the trimmed V and J ends, which lost 0 bases and 6 bases, there was a span of 19 bases. The CDR3 has 16 residues. The CDR3 DNA reads TGTGCCTGGAGTGTCGGGCTACAGGGGACTGGGGATACGCAGTATTTT. Translating it yields CAWSVGLQGTGDTQYF.

CDR3 region: CASSSGLAGVYEQYF. The CDR3 coding sequence is TGTGCCAGCAGCTCGGGACTAGCGGGAGTTTACGAGCAGTACTTC. The rearrangement links TRBV7-9 to TRBJ2-7; 14 positions agree with TRBD2. Unmatched junction bases numbered 3, after V lost 4 bases and J lost 4 bases. Looked up from germline, CDR1 is SEHNR and CDR2 is FQNEAQ (reference sequence). CDR3 length: 15 residues.

V gene TRBV28 combines with J gene TRBJ1-2, with 10 bases identical to TRBD1. Unmatched junction bases numbered 10, after V lost 5 bases and J lost 4 bases. This CDR3 region has 16 residues. In germline, CDR1 is MDHEN, CDR2 SYDVKM. The CDR3 DNA reads TGTGCCAGCAGTCCTCCCCCTGGACAGGGGGGCTATGGCTACACCTTC. This translates into CASSPPPGQGGYGYTF.

This sequence joins TRBV19 and TRBJ2-7; maybe TRBD1 (7 bases). Germline CDR1 reads LNHDA; CDR2 reads SQIVND (reference sequence). Trimming took 6 bases from V and 3 from J, leaving 18 bases between them. This CDR3 comprises 15 residues. In DNA, the CDR3 is TGTGCCAGTAGCTTTCTCCAGGGGGGACTCTACGAGCAGTACTTC. As protein: CASSFLQGGLYEQYF.

The chain joins TRBV19 to TRBJ2-3; 9 bases are shared with TRBD2. Per the germline V gene, CDR1 is LNHDA and CDR2 is SQIVND (reference sequence). The CDR3 covers 15 residues. With V trimmed by 6 bases and J by 5 bases, 9 bases remained unmatched. The CDR3 sequence: CASRLAGAVVDTQYF. The CDR3, as DNA: TGTGCCAGTAGGTTAGCGGGAGCGGTTGTAGATACGCAGTATTTT.

The V gene is TRBV6-5, the J gene TRBJ1-1, with a weak D call TRBD1 (5 bases). Trimming left V 8 bases short and J 0 bases short, with 10 bases between. Germline CDR1 is MNHEY and CDR2 is SVGAGI. This CDR3 comprises 13 residues. The CDR3 nucleotides are TGTGCCAGCCCGACAGCCGTGAACACTGAAGCTTTCTTT. It specifies CASPTAVNTEAFF.

This clone appeared a few times. The chain couples TRBV7-2 to TRBJ2-5; D remains unclear. The length of the CDR3 is 13 residues. CDR1 is SGHTA, CDR2 FQGNSA, per germline. The V end lost 5 bases, the J end lost 3 bases, and 10 bases lay between the germline ends. CDR3 amino acids: CASSQWAKETQYF. DNA for the CDR3: TGTGCCAGCAGCCAGTGGGCCAAAGAGACCCAGTACTTC.

This clone occurred once. This rearrangement joins TRBV3-1 (or the pseudogene TRBV3-2) to TRBJ2-1, with D perhaps TRBD2 (5 bases). CDR1 is LGHDT and CDR2 is YNNKEL in the germline V gene (reference sequence). Trimming cost V 3 bases and J 3 bases, with 9 bases left between them. CDR3 length: 14 amino acids. DNA for the CDR3: TGTGCCAGCAGCCATCTCGGGATCTACAATGAGCAGTTCTTC. Encoded protein: CASSHLGIYNEQFF.